This T cell receptor beta chain originates from a study of blood T cell repertoires in COVID-19. Germline CDR1 KGHSH, CDR2 LQKENI. The CDR3 has 14 residues. Trimming shortened V by 3 bases and J by 7 bases, and 15 bases separated the two germline ends. Individuals drawn from about two dozen US areas were about 18 to 90 years old. Assignment of participants to cohorts was predicated upon participant-reported clinical history. The authors' processing: Cell counts per sample came from amplifying reference gene primers. TCRdb's table, derived via immunoSEQ multiplex PCR, lists solely in-frame clones and lacks some. V and J calls plus clone size are reproduced from that table; the DNA served to infer D and trimming. The sample has about 260,000 clones; 75% to 90% are singletons.

The chain employs TRBV18 and TRBJ1-2; weak D call: TRBD1 (5 bases). Input material: PBMCs or T cells enriched from blood (not recorded which). The clonotype originates from a woman under 30 who had recovered from COVID-19. The CDR3 sequence: CASSPSSGETGYTF. For the CDR3, the DNA is TGTGCCAGCTCACCTAGTTCGGGGGAAACTGGCTACACCTTC.